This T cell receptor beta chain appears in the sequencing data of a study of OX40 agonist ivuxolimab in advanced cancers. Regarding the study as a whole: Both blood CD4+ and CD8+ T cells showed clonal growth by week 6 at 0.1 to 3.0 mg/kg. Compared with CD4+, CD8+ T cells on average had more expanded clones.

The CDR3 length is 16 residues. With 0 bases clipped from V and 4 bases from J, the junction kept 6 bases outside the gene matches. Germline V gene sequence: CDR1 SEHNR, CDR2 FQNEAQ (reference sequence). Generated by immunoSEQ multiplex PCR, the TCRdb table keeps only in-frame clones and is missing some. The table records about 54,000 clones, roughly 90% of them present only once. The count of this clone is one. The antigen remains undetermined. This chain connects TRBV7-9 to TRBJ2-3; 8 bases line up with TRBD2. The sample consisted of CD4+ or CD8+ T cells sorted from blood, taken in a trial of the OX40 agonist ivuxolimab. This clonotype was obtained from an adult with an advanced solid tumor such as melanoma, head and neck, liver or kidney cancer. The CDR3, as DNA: TGTGCCAGCAGCTTAGCACTGGCGGGAGGAGCAGATACGCAGTATTTT. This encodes CASSLALAGGADTQYF.